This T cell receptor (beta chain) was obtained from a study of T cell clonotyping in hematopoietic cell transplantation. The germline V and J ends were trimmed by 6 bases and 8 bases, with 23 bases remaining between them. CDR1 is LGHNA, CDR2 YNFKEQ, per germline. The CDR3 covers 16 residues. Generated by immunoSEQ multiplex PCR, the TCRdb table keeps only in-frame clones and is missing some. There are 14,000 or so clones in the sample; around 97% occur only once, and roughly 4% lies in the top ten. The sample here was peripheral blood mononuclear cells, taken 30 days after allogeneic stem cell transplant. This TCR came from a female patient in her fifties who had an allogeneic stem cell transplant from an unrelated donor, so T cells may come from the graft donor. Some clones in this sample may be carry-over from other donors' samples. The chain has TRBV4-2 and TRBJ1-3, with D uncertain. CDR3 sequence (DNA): TGTGCCAGCAGACAACATAAGGGATCCCGCGGAGACACCATATATTTT. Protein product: CASRQHKGSRGDTIYF.